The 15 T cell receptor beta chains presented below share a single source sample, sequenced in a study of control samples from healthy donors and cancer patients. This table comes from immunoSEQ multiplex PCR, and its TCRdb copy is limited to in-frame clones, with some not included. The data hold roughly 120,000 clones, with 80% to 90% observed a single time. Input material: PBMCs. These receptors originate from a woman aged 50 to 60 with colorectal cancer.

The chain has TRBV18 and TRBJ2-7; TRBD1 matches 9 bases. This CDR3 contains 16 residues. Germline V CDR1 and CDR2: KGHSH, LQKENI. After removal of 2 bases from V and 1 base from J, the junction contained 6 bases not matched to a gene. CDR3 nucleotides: TGTGCCAGCTCACCAACGGACAGGGGCAATTCCTACGAGCAGTACTTC. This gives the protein CASSPTDRGNSYEQYF.

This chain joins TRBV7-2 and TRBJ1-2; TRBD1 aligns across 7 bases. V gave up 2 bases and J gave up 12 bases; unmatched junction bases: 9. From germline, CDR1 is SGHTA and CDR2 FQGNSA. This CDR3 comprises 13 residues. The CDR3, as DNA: TGTGCCAGCAGCTTATCTCTAGGGGGCCGCGACACCTTC. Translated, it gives CASSLSLGGRDTF.

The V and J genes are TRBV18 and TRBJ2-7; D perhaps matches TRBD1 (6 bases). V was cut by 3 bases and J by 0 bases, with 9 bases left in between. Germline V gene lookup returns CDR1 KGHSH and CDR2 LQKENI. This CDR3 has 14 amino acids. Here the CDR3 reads CASSPRGTSYEQYF. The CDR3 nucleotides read TGTGCCAGCTCACCTAGGGGGACCTCCTACGAGCAGTACTTC.

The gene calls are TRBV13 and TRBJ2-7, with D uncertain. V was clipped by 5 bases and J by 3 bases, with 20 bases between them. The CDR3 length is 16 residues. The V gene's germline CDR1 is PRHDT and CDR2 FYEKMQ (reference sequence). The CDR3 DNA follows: TGTGCCAGCAGCCCCGCCCCGAGGCAGTCCTACTACGAGCAGTACTTC. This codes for CASSPAPRQSYYEQYF.

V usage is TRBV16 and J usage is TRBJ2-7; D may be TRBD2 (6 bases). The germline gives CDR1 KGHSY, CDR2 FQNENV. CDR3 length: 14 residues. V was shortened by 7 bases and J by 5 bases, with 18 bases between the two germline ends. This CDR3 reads CASKRMEGSDEQYF. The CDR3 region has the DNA TGTGCCAGCAAGCGTATGGAGGGTAGCGACGAGCAGTACTTC.

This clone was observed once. The CDR3 reads CASSVGRNYEQYF. The CDR3 nucleotides read TGTGCCAGCAGTGTAGGACGGAACTACGAGCAGTACTTC. The rearrangement links TRBV2 to TRBJ2-7; D not certain. The CDR3 runs 13 residues. The V end lost 4 bases, the J end lost 3 bases, and 10 bases lay between the germline ends. The germline gives CDR1 SNHLY, CDR2 FYNNEI.

CDR3 in amino acids: CASSTGGSLLGGELFF. The CDR3 bases are TGTGCCAGCAGTACCGGTGGGTCACTGCTAGGCGGGGAGCTGTTTTTT. The V and J genes are TRBV28 and TRBJ2-2; D remains ambiguous. With 5 bases removed from V and 7 bases from J, the gap between germline ends came to 20 bases. Germline V gives CDR1 MDHEN, CDR2 SYDVKM. The CDR3 has 16 amino acids. Supplemented by reference TRBV28 and TRBJ2-2, the full variable domain reads DVKVTQSSRYLVKRTGEKVFLECVQDMDHENMFWYRQDPGLGLRLIYFSYDVKMKEKGDIPEGYSVSREKKERFSLILESASTNQTSMYLCASSTGGSLLGGELFFGEGSRLTVL.

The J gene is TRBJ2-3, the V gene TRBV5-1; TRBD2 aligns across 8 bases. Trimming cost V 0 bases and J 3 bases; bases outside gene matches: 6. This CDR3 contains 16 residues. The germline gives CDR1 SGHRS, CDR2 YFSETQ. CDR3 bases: TGCGCCAGCAGCTTGGGATTAGCGGGACGGACAGATACGCAGTATTTT. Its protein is CASSLGLAGRTDTQYF. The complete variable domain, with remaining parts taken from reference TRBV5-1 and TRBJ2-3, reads KAGVTQTPRYLIKTRGQQVTLSCSPISGHRSVSWYQQTPGQGLQFLFEYFSETQRNKGNFPGRFSGRQFSNSRSEMNVSTLELGDSALYLCASSLGLAGRTDTQYFGPGTRLTVL.

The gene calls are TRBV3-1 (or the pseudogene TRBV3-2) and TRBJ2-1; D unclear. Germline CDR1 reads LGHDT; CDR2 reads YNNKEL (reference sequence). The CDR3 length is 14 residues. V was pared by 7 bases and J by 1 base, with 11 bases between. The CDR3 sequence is CASTPSASYNEQFF. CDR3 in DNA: TGTGCCAGCACCCCTTCAGCGTCCTACAATGAGCAGTTCTTC.

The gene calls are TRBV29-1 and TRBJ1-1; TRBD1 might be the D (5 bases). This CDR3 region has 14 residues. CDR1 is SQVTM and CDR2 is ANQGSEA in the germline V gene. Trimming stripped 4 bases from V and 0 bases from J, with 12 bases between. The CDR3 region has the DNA TGCAGCGTTGCGGCGAGGGGCGTGAACACTGAAGCTTTCTTT. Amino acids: CSVAARGVNTEAFF.

This CDR3 is CASSQGLGGQGFYEQYF. The CDR3 DNA reads TGTGCCAGCAGCCAAGGTTTGGGGGGACAGGGCTTCTACGAGCAGTACTTC. The chain joins TRBV3-1 (or the pseudogene TRBV3-2) to TRBJ2-7; 9 bases match TRBD1. Germline V gene lookup returns CDR1 LGHDT and CDR2 YNNKEL (reference sequence). V shed 1 base and J 3 bases; nucleotides not matched to a gene: 10. The CDR3 sequence is 17 residues long.

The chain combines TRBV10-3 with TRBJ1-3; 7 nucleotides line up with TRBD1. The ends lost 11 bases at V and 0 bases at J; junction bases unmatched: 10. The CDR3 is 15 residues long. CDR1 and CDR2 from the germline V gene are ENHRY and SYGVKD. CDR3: CASRTGSSSGNTIYF. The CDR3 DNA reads TGTGCCTCGAGGACAGGATCCTCCTCTGGAAACACCATATATTTT.

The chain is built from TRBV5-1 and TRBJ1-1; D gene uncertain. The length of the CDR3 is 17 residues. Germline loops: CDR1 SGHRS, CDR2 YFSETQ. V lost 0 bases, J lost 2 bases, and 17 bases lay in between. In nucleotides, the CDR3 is TGCGCCAGCAGCTTGGGCGGATACGACCAAATTAACACTGAAGCTTTCTTT. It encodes CASSLGGYDQINTEAFF. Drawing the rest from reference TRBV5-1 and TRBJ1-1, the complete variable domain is KAGVTQTPRYLIKTRGQQVTLSCSPISGHRSVSWYQQTPGQGLQFLFEYFSETQRNKGNFPGRFSGRQFSNSRSEMNVSTLELGDSALYLCASSLGGYDQINTEAFFGQGTRLTVV.

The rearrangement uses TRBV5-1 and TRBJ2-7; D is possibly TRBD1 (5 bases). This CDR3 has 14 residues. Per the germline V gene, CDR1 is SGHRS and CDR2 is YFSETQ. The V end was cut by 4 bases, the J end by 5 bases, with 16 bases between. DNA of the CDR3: TGCGCCAGCAGCCCGAGGCAGGGCCCCCACGAGCAGTACTTC. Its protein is CASSPRQGPHEQYF.

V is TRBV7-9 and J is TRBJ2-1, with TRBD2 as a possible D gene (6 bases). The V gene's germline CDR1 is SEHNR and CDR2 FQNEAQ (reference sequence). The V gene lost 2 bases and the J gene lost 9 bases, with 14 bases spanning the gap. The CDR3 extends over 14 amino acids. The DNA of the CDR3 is TGTGCCAGCAGCTTATATCGGGGGATCGGTGAGCAGTTCTTC. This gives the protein CASSLYRGIGEQFF. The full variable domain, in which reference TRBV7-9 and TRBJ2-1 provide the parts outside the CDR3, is DTGVSQNPRHKITKRGQNVTFRCDPISEHNRLYWYRQTLGQGPEFLTYFQNEAQLEKSRLLSDRFSAERPKGSFSTLEIQRTEQGDSAMYLCASSLYRGIGEQFFGPGTRLTVL.